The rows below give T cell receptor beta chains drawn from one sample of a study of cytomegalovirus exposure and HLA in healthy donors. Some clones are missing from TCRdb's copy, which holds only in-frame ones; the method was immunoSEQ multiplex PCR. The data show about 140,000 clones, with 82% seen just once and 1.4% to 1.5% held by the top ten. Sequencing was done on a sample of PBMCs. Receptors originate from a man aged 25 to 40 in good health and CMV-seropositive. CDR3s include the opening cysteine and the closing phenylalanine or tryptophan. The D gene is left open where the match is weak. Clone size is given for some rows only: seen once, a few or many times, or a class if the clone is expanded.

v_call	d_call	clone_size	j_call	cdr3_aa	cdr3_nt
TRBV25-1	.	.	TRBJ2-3	CASSAPGTSTDTQYF	TGTGCCAGCAGCGCCCCGGGGACTAGCACAGATACGCAGTATTTT
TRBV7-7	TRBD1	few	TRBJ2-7	CASSSGQGNEQYF	TGTGCTAGCAGCTCGGGACAGGGCAACGAGCAGTACTTC
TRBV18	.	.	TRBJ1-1	CASSPSQGRENTEAFF	TGTGCCAGCTCACCATCGCAAGGTCGGGAGAACACTGAAGCTTTCTTT
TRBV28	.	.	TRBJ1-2	CASSLKGYYGYTF	TGTGCCAGCAGTTTAAAGGGGTACTATGGCTACACCTTC
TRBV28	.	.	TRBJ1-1	CASSFSGNTEAFF	TGTGCCAGCAGTTTCTCAGGGAACACTGAAGCTTTCTTT
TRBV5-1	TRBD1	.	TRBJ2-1	CASSLQGAAYNEQFF	TGCGCCAGCAGCTTGCAGGGGGCAGCCTACAATGAGCAGTTCTTC
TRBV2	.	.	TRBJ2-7	CASSEIGPGYREQYF	TGTGCCAGCAGTGAAATTGGGCCAGGCTATCGCGAGCAGTACTTC
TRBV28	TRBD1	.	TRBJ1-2	CASSSTGLHYGYTF	TGTGCCAGCAGTTCGACAGGGTTACACTATGGCTACACCTTC
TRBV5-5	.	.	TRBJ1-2	CASSLDRGASGYTF	TGTGCCAGCAGCTTGGATAGGGGCGCATCGGGCTACACCTTC
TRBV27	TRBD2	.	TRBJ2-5	CASSYTPGTSGRALETQYF	TGTGCCAGCAGTTATACTCCCGGGACTAGCGGGAGGGCCCTCGAGACCCAGTACTTC
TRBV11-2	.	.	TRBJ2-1	CASNRDTVHNEQFF	TGTGCCAGCAACCGGGACACCGTCCACAATGAGCAGTTCTTC
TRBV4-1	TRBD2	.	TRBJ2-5	CASSQDTSGGAGETQYF	TGCGCCAGCAGCCAAGATACTAGCGGGGGGGCCGGGGAGACCCAGTACTTC
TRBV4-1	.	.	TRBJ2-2	CASSQVAYTGELFF	TGCGCCAGCAGCCAAGTTGCGTACACCGGGGAGCTGTTTTTT
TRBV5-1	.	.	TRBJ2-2	CASSFPQGTAGELFF	TGCGCCAGCAGCTTTCCTCAGGGTACCGCCGGGGAGCTGTTTTTT
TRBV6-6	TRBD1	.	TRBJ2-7	CASSYDRVNPYEQYF	TGTGCCAGCAGTTACGACAGGGTGAACCCCTACGAGCAGTACTTC
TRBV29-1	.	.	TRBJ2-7	CSVSRTGGVRTYEQYF	TGCAGCGTTAGTAGGACTGGCGGGGTTAGGACCTACGAGCAGTACTTC
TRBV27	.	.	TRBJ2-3	CASSFTRADTQYF	TGTGCCAGCAGTTTCACTAGGGCAGATACGCAGTATTTT
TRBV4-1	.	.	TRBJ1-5	CASSLKEGSNQPQHF	TGCGCCAGCAGCCTCAAAGAGGGTAGCAATCAGCCCCAGCATTTT
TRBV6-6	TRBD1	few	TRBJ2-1	CASLRGRGNEQFF	TGTGCCAGCTTGAGGGGGCGAGGCAATGAGCAGTTCTTC
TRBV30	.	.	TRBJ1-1	CAWSVGQNTEAFF	TGTGCCTGGAGTGTGGGGCAGAACACTGAAGCTTTCTTT
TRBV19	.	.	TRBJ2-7	CASSITGGAYEQYF	TGTGCCAGTAGTATTACAGGGGGGGCCTACGAGCAGTACTTC
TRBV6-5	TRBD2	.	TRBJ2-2	CASRQTSGSSGELFF	TGTGCCAGCAGGCAGACTAGCGGGAGCTCCGGGGAGCTGTTTTTT
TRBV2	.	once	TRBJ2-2	CASKDSWTGELFF	TGTGCCAGCAAGGACAGTTGGACCGGGGAGCTGTTTTTT
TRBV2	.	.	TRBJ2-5	CASSEEGGKKTQYF	TGTGCCAGCAGTGAAGAGGGGGGGAAGAAGACCCAGTACTTC
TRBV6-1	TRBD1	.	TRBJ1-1	CASRDRGTSNTEAFF	TGTGCCAGCAGAGACAGGGGTACCTCGAACACTGAAGCTTTCTTT
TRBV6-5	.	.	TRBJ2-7	CASGLRGGRDEQYF	TGTGCCAGCGGACTCAGGGGAGGGAGAGACGAGCAGTACTTC
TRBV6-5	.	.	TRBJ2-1	CASSYRAGATEQFF	TGTGCCAGCAGTTACCGGGCAGGGGCTACTGAGCAGTTCTTC
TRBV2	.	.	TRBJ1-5	CASSQPDGVWGNQPQHF	TGTGCCAGCTCACAACCGGACGGGGTTTGGGGCAATCAGCCCCAGCATTTT
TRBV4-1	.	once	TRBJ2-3	CASSPRTAGRTDTQYF	TGCGCCAGCAGCCCCAGGACGGCGGGAAGGACAGATACGCAGTATTTT
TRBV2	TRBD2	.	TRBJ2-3	CASRVAGAGRDTQYF	TGTGCCAGCAGGGTAGCGGGAGCGGGGCGAGATACGCAGTATTTT
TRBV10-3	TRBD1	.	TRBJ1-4	CAISRQGWATNEKLFF	TGTGCCATCAGTCGACAGGGTTGGGCAACTAATGAAAAACTGTTTTTT
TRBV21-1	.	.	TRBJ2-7	CASITNRVPASYEQYF	TGTGCCAGCATAACGAACAGGGTCCCCGCCTCCTACGAGCAGTACTTC
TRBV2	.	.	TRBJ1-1	CAILVRGTSNSEAFF	TGTGCCATCTTGGTAAGGGGAACATCGAACAGTGAAGCTTTCTTT
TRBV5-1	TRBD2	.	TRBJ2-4	CASSLRSPVTSEDIQYF	TGCGCCAGCAGCTTAAGATCTCCCGTGACTAGCGAGGACATTCAGTACTTC
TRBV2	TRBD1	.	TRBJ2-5	CASKGGREETQYF	TGTGCCAGCAAAGGGGGCCGGGAAGAGACCCAGTACTTC
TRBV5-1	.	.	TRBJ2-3	CASSLGGGGTDTQYF	TGCGCCAGCAGCTTAGGAGGTGGTGGTACGGATACGCAGTATTTT
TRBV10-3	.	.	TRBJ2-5	CAISTSTQETQYF	TGTGCCATCAGTACTAGCACACAAGAGACCCAGTACTTC
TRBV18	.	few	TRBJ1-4	CASSPGETDREKLFF	TGTGCCAGCTCACCCGGGGAAACGGACCGGGAAAAACTGTTTTTT
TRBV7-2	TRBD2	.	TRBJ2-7	CASSPSGGAYEQYF	TGTGCCAGCAGCCCTAGCGGGGGGGCGTACGAGCAGTACTTC
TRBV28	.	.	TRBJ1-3	CASSSLMPGRDTIYF	TGTGCCAGCAGTTCCCTGATGCCAGGGCGAGACACCATATATTTT
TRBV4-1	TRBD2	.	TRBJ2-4	CASSQAPASGGIVVGKNIQYF	TGCGCCAGCAGCCAAGCCCCGGCTAGCGGGGGGATAGTGGTGGGCAAAAACATTCAGTACTTC
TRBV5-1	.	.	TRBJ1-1	CASAQDPGSMNTEAFF	TGCGCCAGCGCGCAAGACCCGGGGTCAATGAACACTGAAGCTTTCTTT